These 28 T cell receptor beta chains share one sample of origin, sequenced in a study of CD8 T cells in ankylosing spondylitis. These receptors have no identified antigens. Study conclusions and caveats: Ankylosing spondylitis blood appeared to carry a characteristic TCR beta motif of roughly eight highly homologous variants.

TCRdb fed the 5' RACE reads into MiXCR, producing one record per CDR3 protein. The sample shows more than 400,000 distinct CDR3 sequences, about 5.2% of them seen only once. Source material: blood, either unsorted or a sorted T cell fraction (not recorded which). Source of these receptors: a male donor with ankylosing spondylitis.

Only a few counts were recorded for this clonotype. V is TRBV20-1 and J is TRBJ2-5; maybe TRBD1 (5 bases). The CDR3 is made up of 16 amino acids. The V and J ends lost 1 base and 1 base respectively, with 16 bases between them. The germline V gene has CDR1 DFQATT and CDR2 SNEGSKA (reference sequence). The CDR3 DNA sequence: TGCAGTGCTAGAGTACTTTTGGCGACAGTCCAAGAGACCCAGTACTTC. It specifies CSARVLLATVQETQYF.

This clonotype was counted many times. This chain links TRBV7-9 with TRBJ1-5; 7 nucleotides match TRBD1. Trimming cost V 1 base and J 1 base; bases outside gene matches: 7. This CDR3 comprises 17 residues. From germline, CDR1 is SEHNR and CDR2 FQNEAQ (reference sequence). The CDR3 here is CASSLGTGDLSNQPQHF. The CDR3 region has the DNA TGTGCCAGCAGCTTAGGGACAGGAGATTTAAGCAATCAGCCCCAGCATTTT.

There are a few counts of this clonotype. The chain couples TRBV28 to TRBJ2-3; 7 nucleotides agree with TRBD2. With 4 bases clipped from V and 8 bases from J, the junction kept 6 bases outside the gene matches. The CDR3 is 13 residues long. Per the germline V gene, CDR1 is MDHEN and CDR2 is SYDVKM. As DNA, the CDR3 is TGTGCCAGCAGTTACCGAACTAGCGTTACGCAGTATTTT. Translating gives CASSYRTSVTQYF.

This clonotype was counted at least ten times. The chain uses TRBV4-2 and TRBJ1-1; D unresolved. The V and J ends lost 0 bases and 8 bases respectively, with 16 bases between them. This CDR3 contains 15 residues. CDR1 is LGHNA and CDR2 is YNFKEQ in the germline V gene. The CDR3 loop is CASSQDLTVYEEAFF. CDR3 in DNA: TGTGCCAGCAGCCAAGATTTAACAGTGTACGAGGAAGCTTTCTTT.

This clonotype was seen repeatedly, ten times or more. The chain is built from TRBV7-9 and TRBJ2-2; 7 nucleotides agree with TRBD1. V shed 5 bases, J shed 6 bases, and the junction held 9 bases outside the gene matches. Germline CDR1 and CDR2: SEHNR and FQNEAQ (reference sequence). The CDR3 sequence is 15 residues long. CDR3 nucleotide sequence: TGTGCCAGCAGCCCCCGGACAGGAATGGCCGGGGAGCTGTTTTTT. Translation: CASSPRTGMAGELFF.

Many counts were recorded for this clonotype. The chain has TRBV20-1 and TRBJ2-3, with no clear D. Per the germline V gene, CDR1 is DFQATT and CDR2 is SNEGSKA (reference sequence). The CDR3 is made up of 13 amino acids. V lost 1 base, J lost 7 bases, and 12 bases lay in between. In DNA, the CDR3 is TGCAGTGCTAGAGCTCATTCAGCATATACGCAGTATTTT. Amino acids: CSARAHSAYTQYF.

This clonotype was counted only a few times. V and J are TRBV28 and TRBJ1-6; D not resolved. This CDR3 spans 15 amino acids. Germline V gene data show CDR1 as MDHEN and CDR2 as SYDVKM. Trimming cost V 1 base and J 5 bases, with 9 bases left between them. The DNA of the CDR3 is TGTGCCAGCAGTTTATTCTCCGTCAATAATTCACCCCTCCACTTT. This codes for CASSLFSVNNSPLHF.

The table lists this clonotype with many counts. The chain has TRBV5-5 and TRBJ1-1, with unresolved D. In germline, CDR1 is SGHKS, CDR2 YYEKEE (reference sequence). V was cut by 2 bases and J by 3 bases, with 14 bases left in between. CDR3 length: 15 residues. CDR3 loop: CASSFPDRLYTEAFF. The CDR3 DNA reads TGTGCCAGCAGCTTCCCGGACCGGCTTTACACTGAAGCTTTCTTT.

This clonotype occurred many times. The chain recombines TRBV20-1 with TRBJ1-1; 7 nucleotides match TRBD1. The CDR3 covers 14 residues. In germline, CDR1 is DFQATT, CDR2 SNEGSKA (reference sequence). V dropped 0 bases and J dropped 2; count of bases not matched to a gene: 3. The chain's CDR3 is CSARDRQGNTEAFF. CDR3 nucleotide sequence: TGCAGTGCTAGAGACAGACAGGGAAACACTGAAGCTTTCTTT.

The sample holds many counts of this clonotype. The rearrangement joins TRBV9 to TRBJ1-1; D not certain. The CDR3 runs to 15 residues. The germline V and J ends were trimmed by 0 bases and 5 bases, with 14 bases remaining between them. The germline gives CDR1 SGDLS, CDR2 YYNGEE. As DNA, the CDR3 is TGTGCCAGCAGCGTAGGTAGCCGTCCCTCTACTGAAGCTTTCTTT. It codes for CASSVGSRPSTEAFF. Full variable domain (rest looked up from reference TRBV9 and TRBJ1-1): DSGVTQTPKHLITATGQRVTLRCSPRSGDLSVYWYQQSLDQGLQFLIQYYNGEERAKGNILERFSAQQFPDLHSELNLSSLELGDSALYFCASSVGSRPSTEAFFGQGTRLTVV.

This clonotype has at least ten counts. V gene TRBV29-1 combines with J gene TRBJ2-1; no clear D. Germline assignment: CDR1 SQVTM and CDR2 ANQGSEA. V was cut by 5 bases and J by 0 bases, with 23 bases left in between. The CDR3 covers 18 residues. Here the CDR3 reads CSVKTQGFTQSSYNEQFF. Here the CDR3 DNA reads TGCAGCGTTAAAACGCAAGGATTTACTCAAAGCTCCTACAATGAGCAGTTCTTC.

This clonotype was seen many times. J is TRBJ1-5 and V is TRBV5-1; 10 nucleotides align to TRBD1. The CDR3 runs to 16 residues. Germline V gene sequence: CDR1 SGHRS, CDR2 YFSETQ. The ends lost 0 bases at V and 0 bases at J; junction bases unmatched: 0. The CDR3 region has the DNA TGCGCCAGCAGCTTGGGGGACAGGGGTAGCAATCAGCCCCAGCATTTT. Its protein product is CASSLGDRGSNQPQHF.

This chain joins TRBV12-3 or TRBV12-4 and TRBJ1-3, with D unclear. The CDR3 is 12 amino acids. V was clipped by 7 bases and J by 1 base, with 5 bases between them. The CDR3 sequence: CASNQSGNTIYF. The CDR3 bases are TGTGCCAGCAACCAGTCTGGAAACACCATATATTTT.

The rearrangement joins TRBV3-1 to TRBJ2-7; 13 positions agree with TRBD2. There are 14 residues in the CDR3. The junction had 3 bases not matched to a gene; V was cut back by 4 bases and J by 6 bases. Germline assignment: CDR1 LGHDT and CDR2 YNNKEL (reference sequence). The CDR3 coding sequence is TGTGCCAGCAGCCTACTAGCGGGAGGGGTCGAGCAGTACTTC. This codes for CASSLLAGGVEQYF.

This clonotype was observed many times. The chain uses TRBV20-1 and TRBJ1-1, with 7 bases aligning to TRBD1. After removal of 6 bases from V and 8 bases from J, the junction contained 15 bases not matched to a gene. The germline gives CDR1 DFQATT, CDR2 SNEGSKA (reference sequence). CDR3 length: 14 amino acids. CDR3 nucleotide sequence: TGCAGTGCCCTCAGGGGGGCCGGGACCCCCGAAGCTTTCTTT. Protein sequence: CSALRGAGTPEAFF.

This clonotype has a count of ten or more. The chain's CDR3 is CASSLVGIVNTGELFF. The CDR3 nucleotides are TGTGCCAGCAGCTTAGTGGGGATCGTGAACACCGGGGAGCTGTTTTTT. The V call is TRBV7-9, the J call TRBJ2-2, with D uncertain. The CDR3 runs to 16 residues. Trimming removed 1 base at V and 1 base at J, with 10 bases between. Germline loops: CDR1 SEHNR, CDR2 FQNEAQ (reference sequence).

This clonotype was counted many times. The chain has TRBV29-1 and TRBJ1-1; D gene unclear. This CDR3 comprises 12 residues. Germline lookup yields CDR1 SQVTM and CDR2 ANQGSEA. Trimming pared 7 bases from V and 1 base from J, leaving 10 bases between. CDR3 bases: TGCAGCGGAAGGCTTAGGAACACTGAAGCTTTCTTT. Its translation is CSGRLRNTEAFF.

This clonotype has a count of ten or more. J is TRBJ2-2 and V is TRBV7-9, with 7 bases fitting TRBD1. The CDR3 contains 14 residues. The trim removed 3 bases at V and 6 bases at J, leaving 4 bases unmatched. CDR1 SEHNR and CDR2 FQNEAQ come from the germline V gene (reference sequence). For the CDR3, the DNA is TGTGCCAGCAGCTTTGAGGGGGCCGCCGGGGAGCTGTTTTTT. Translating it yields CASSFEGAAGELFF.

This clonotype was recorded at least ten times. The J gene is TRBJ2-7, the V gene TRBV20-1, with 7 bases matching TRBD1. With V trimmed by 3 bases and J by 2 bases, 4 bases remained unmatched. This CDR3 is 13 amino acids long. The germline gives CDR1 DFQATT, CDR2 SNEGSKA (reference sequence). The CDR3 nucleotides read TGCAGTGCTAGGGGGACAGCCACCTACGAGCAGTACTTC. As protein: CSARGTATYEQYF.

This clonotype was observed many times. This chain connects TRBV11-2 to TRBJ1-6; D is unclear. The germline V gene has CDR1 SGHAT and CDR2 FQNNGV. The CDR3 contains 13 residues. V gave up 5 bases and J gave up 7 bases, with 9 bases separating them. In DNA form, the CDR3 reads TGTGCCAGCAGCCCCCATAGCAATTCACCCCTCCACTTT. Translation: CASSPHSNSPLHF.

The chain couples TRBV2 to TRBJ2-2, with 9 bases aligning to TRBD1. CDR1 and CDR2 from the germline V gene are SNHLY and FYNNEI. V was clipped by 7 bases and J by 4 bases; unmatched bases: 4. The CDR3 is made up of 14 amino acids. The CDR3 sequence: CASTTGGGTGELFF. DNA of the CDR3: TGTGCCAGCACAACAGGGGGCGGCACCGGGGAGCTGTTTTTT.

This clonotype was counted between two and nine times. V and J are TRBV4-1 and TRBJ2-1; the D gene is possibly TRBD2 (5 bases). CDR1 and CDR2 (germline): MGHRA, YSYEKL. Deletions cut 1 base from V and 8 bases from J, with 9 bases between. The CDR3 has 13 residues. CDR3 coding DNA: TGCGCCAGCAGCCAAGTATACGGGGATGAGCAGTTCTTC. Translation: CASSQVYGDEQFF.

This clonotype was counted many times. The CDR3 spells CSAFLWGAGNEQFF. Written as DNA, the CDR3 is TGCAGTGCTTTCCTTTGGGGGGCTGGCAATGAGCAGTTCTTC. The J gene is TRBJ2-1, the V gene TRBV20-1; either TRBD1 or TRBD2 may fit D (6 bases each). The CDR3 has 14 amino acids. The germline gives CDR1 DFQATT, CDR2 SNEGSKA (reference sequence). Trimming left V 5 bases short and J 6 bases short, with 17 bases between.

This clonotype was counted only a few times. This chain uses TRBV20-1 with TRBJ2-7, with TRBD1 matching over 12 bases. Germline values: CDR1 DFQATT, CDR2 SNEGSKA (reference sequence). The CDR3 is 15 residues long. Trimming cost V 3 bases and J 5 bases; bases outside gene matches: 8. For the CDR3, the DNA is TGCAGTGCTAGTGACACCGGGACAGGGGGCGACGAGCAGTACTTC. This codes for CSASDTGTGGDEQYF.

This clonotype occurred many times. This rearrangement joins TRBV5-6 to TRBJ2-7, with a possible D match to TRBD2 (7 bases). Germline loops: CDR1 SGHDT, CDR2 YYEEEE. The length of the CDR3 is 15 residues. Deletions cut 1 base from V and 3 bases from J, with 14 bases between. The CDR3 region is CASSLWGAGDYEQYF. The DNA for the CDR3 is TGTGCCAGCAGCTTGTGGGGGGCGGGGGACTACGAGCAGTACTTC.

A few counts support this clonotype. The V gene is TRBV14, the J gene TRBJ2-1; D is undetermined. The V gene lost 1 base and the J gene lost 7 bases, with 8 bases spanning the gap. This CDR3 region has 13 residues. CDR1 SGHDN and CDR2 FVKESK come from the germline V gene. CDR3 in amino acids: CASSQVRGNEQFF. The CDR3 region has the DNA TGTGCCAGCAGCCAAGTCCGAGGAAATGAGCAGTTCTTC.

There are many counts of this clonotype. The rearrangement uses TRBV5-8 and TRBJ1-3, with a tentative D call TRBD1 (5 bases). The V gene's germline CDR1 is SGHTS and CDR2 YDEGEE. Trimming removed 3 bases at V and 0 bases at J, with 13 bases between. CDR3 length: 16 amino acids. CDR3 DNA sequence: TGTGCCAGCAGCTCTGGGGCAGGATTCTCTGGAAACACCATATATTTT. Its translation: CASSSGAGFSGNTIYF.

The CDR3 protein is CSATRGGEQFF. DNA for the CDR3: TGCAGTGCGACCCGGGGGGGTGAGCAGTTCTTC. V gene TRBV20-1 combines with J gene TRBJ2-1; 8 bases align to TRBD2. The CDR3 contains 11 residues. CDR1 and CDR2 (germline): DFQATT, SNEGSKA (reference sequence). With 6 bases clipped from V and 9 bases from J, the junction kept 4 bases outside the gene matches.